These 24 T cell receptor beta chains came from one sample sequenced in a study of CD8+CD57+ T cells in acquired aplastic anemia. CDR3 and TCR beta VDJ profiling relied on genomic DNA as the template. MiXCR was run by TCRdb on the reads, yielding one entry per CDR3 protein. The sample includes about 200,000 distinct CDR3 sequences, approximately 60% of them seen just once. Patients picked for sequencing had shown CD8+CD57+ cell expansion detected by flow cytometry. Sequences were obtained from sorted CD4+, CD8+, or CD8+CD57+ T cells (not recorded which) from PBMCs. These receptors came from a human donor with aplastic anemia.

The gene calls are TRBV25-1 and TRBJ1-2; D is undetermined. Per germline, CDR1 MGHDK and CDR2 SYGVNS. V lost 8 bases, J lost 2 bases, and 9 bases lay in between. There are 12 residues in the CDR3. The CDR3 region is CASFHRNYGYTF. CDR3 DNA: TGTGCCAGCTTCCACAGAAACTATGGCTACACCTTC.

The chain employs TRBV19 and TRBJ2-1, with D perhaps being TRBD1 or TRBD2 (5 bases each). CDR1 is LNHDA, CDR2 SQIVND, per germline (reference sequence). Deletions cut 3 bases from V and 6 bases from J, with 15 bases between. The CDR3 sequence is 15 residues long. The CDR3 DNA reads TGTGCCAGTAGTATCGGGGCGACCTTCGTCAATGAGCAGTTCTTC. Translating gives CASSIGATFVNEQFF. The full variable domain, rest sourced from reference TRBV19 and TRBJ2-1, is DGGITQSPKYLFRKEGQNVTLSCEQNLNHDAMYWYRQDPGQGLRLIYYSQIVNDFQKGDIAEGYSVSREKKESFPLTVTSAQKNPTAFYLCASSIGATFVNEQFFGPGTRLTVL.

The chain couples TRBV6-5 to TRBJ2-7, with 10 bases identical to TRBD2. V trimming: 6 bases; J trimming: 2 bases; junction bases outside the gene matches: 7. This CDR3 region has 15 residues. CDR1 is MNHEY, CDR2 SVGAGI, per germline. CDR3: CASREKAGGPYEQYF. The CDR3 DNA reads TGTGCCAGCAGGGAGAAAGCGGGGGGGCCCTACGAGCAGTACTTC.

This chain connects TRBV2 to TRBJ1-6, with a tentative D call TRBD1 (5 bases). Trimming removed 7 bases at V and 6 bases at J, with 13 bases between. Germline CDR1 reads SNHLY; CDR2 reads FYNNEI. The CDR3 is made up of 14 amino acids. This CDR3 is CASTKTVTNSPLHF. The DNA of the CDR3 is TGTGCCAGCACTAAGACAGTTACTAATTCACCCCTCCACTTT.

This clonotype was seen ten or more times. V and J are TRBV2 and TRBJ1-2, with 7 bases aligning to TRBD1. This CDR3 is built from 13 residues. Germline V lookup: CDR1 SNHLY, CDR2 FYNNEI. The V and J ends lost 5 bases and 4 bases, in that order; junction bases with no gene match: 4. The CDR3 loop is CASSTWDSYGYTF. CDR3 sequence (DNA): TGTGCCAGCAGTACCTGGGACAGCTATGGCTACACCTTC.

This chain connects TRBV19 to TRBJ2-1; 8 positions match TRBD2. Germline assignment: CDR1 LNHDA and CDR2 SQIVND (reference sequence). V shed 9 bases and J 9 bases; nucleotides not matched to a gene: 13. This CDR3 has 14 amino acids. The CDR3 reads CASRPGREDGEQFF. The CDR3 coding sequence is TGTGCCAGCAGACCGGGGCGGGAGGATGGTGAGCAGTTCTTC.

This clonotype was seen a single time. This chain links TRBV7-2 with TRBJ2-1; D is ambiguous. The CDR3 is 13 residues long. V gave up 1 base and J gave up 5 bases, with 6 bases separating them. The germline V gene encodes CDR1 SGHTA and CDR2 FQGNSA. The CDR3 reads CASSLVANNEQFF. CDR3 bases: TGTGCCAGCAGCTTAGTGGCAAACAATGAGCAGTTCTTC.

V is TRBV7-8 and J is TRBJ1-5; 8 nucleotides align to TRBD1. Germline trimming cut 5 bases from V and 6 bases from J; bases unmatched to any gene: 3. The CDR3 runs 13 residues. CDR1 is SGHVS and CDR2 is FQNEAQ in the germline V gene. CDR3 DNA sequence: TGTGCCAGCAGCGCGGACAGGGTTCAGCCCCAGCATTTT. It yields the protein CASSADRVQPQHF.

The chain recombines TRBV4-1 with TRBJ2-7; D uncertain. CDR3 length: 13 residues. The germline CDR1 and CDR2 sequences are MGHRA and YSYEKL. Trimming stripped 1 base from V and 3 bases from J, with 7 bases between. The DNA for the CDR3 is TGCGCCAGCAGCCAAGTTCCGGTCTACGAGCAGTACTTC. Protein product: CASSQVPVYEQYF.

A note on this clonotype: It is unclear where the CDR3 begins or ends on the DNA, so no DNA is shown, and the CDR3 is as TCRdb lists it. This rearrangement joins TRBV14 to TRBJ2-2; the table's D call of TRBD1 was not tested on the DNA. The CDR3 is made up of 23 amino acids, end residues included. Germline assignment: CDR1 SGHDN and CDR2 FVKESK. The CDR3 reads CASSLRQGTHTQYFGPGTGELFF.

The chain employs TRBV5-8 and TRBJ2-2; D may match TRBD1 or TRBD2 (5 bases each). Germline lookup yields CDR1 SGHTS and CDR2 YDEGEE. CDR3 size: 13 residues. Trimming cost V 2 bases and J 11 bases, with 13 bases left between them. For the CDR3, the DNA is TGTGCCAGCAGCTTTGGGGGAGTCGATGAGCTGTTTTTT. Its protein is CASSFGGVDELFF.

V usage is TRBV7-9 and J usage is TRBJ1-2; D may be TRBD1 (6 bases). V was trimmed by 3 bases and J by 4 bases, leaving 9 bases between them. In germline, CDR1 is SEHNR, CDR2 FQNEAQ (reference sequence). The CDR3 runs to 13 residues. The CDR3 DNA sequence: TGTGCCAGCAGCTTGGGGGGCCTCTATGGCTACACCTTC. It codes for CASSLGGLYGYTF. The full variable domain, its missing parts supplied by reference TRBV7-9 and TRBJ1-2, is DTGVSQNPRHKITKRGQNVTFRCDPISEHNRLYWYRQTLGQGPEFLTYFQNEAQLEKSRLLSDRFSAERPKGSFSTLEIQRTEQGDSAMYLCASSLGGLYGYTFGSGTRLTVV.

The gene calls are TRBV10-2 and TRBJ2-7, with D possibly called TRBD1 or TRBD2 (5 bases each). The CDR3 consists of 16 residues. From germline, CDR1 is WSHSY and CDR2 SAAADI. Trimming stripped 7 bases from V and 3 bases from J, with 22 bases between. The CDR3: CASTSSPGTGNYEQYF. The DNA of the CDR3 is TGCGCCAGCACCTCGTCCCCAGGGACCGGTAACTACGAGCAGTACTTC.

The table lists this clonotype with a few counts. V gene TRBV7-2 combines with J gene TRBJ2-2; D not certain. The CDR3 has 15 residues. Germline lookup yields CDR1 SGHTA and CDR2 FQGNSA. V lost 5 bases to trimming and J lost 1 base, with 11 bases between them. This CDR3 reads CASSPRAVNTGELFF. The CDR3, as DNA: TGTGCCAGCAGCCCTCGGGCCGTGAACACCGGGGAGCTGTTTTTT.

The V call is TRBV6-2 or TRBV6-3, the J call TRBJ2-7, with TRBD1 matching over 9 bases. This CDR3 spans 12 amino acids. Trimming took 4 bases from V and 12 from J; bases not matched to a gene: 7. From germline, CDR1 is MNHEY and CDR2 SVGEGT. In DNA form, the CDR3 reads TGTGCCAGCAGTTCCGGGACAGGGACAGGGTACTTC. This gives the protein CASSSGTGTGYF.

CDR3 coding DNA: TGTGCCAGCAGCTCGTCGACAGCGGGACCAGATACGCAGTATTTT. Amino acid sequence: CASSSSTAGPDTQYF. The V call is TRBV7-3, the J call TRBJ2-3, with 7 bases identical to TRBD2. From germline, CDR1 is SGHTA and CDR2 FQGTGA. Trimming removed 4 bases from V and 4 bases from J; junction bases left unmatched: 8. The CDR3 has 15 residues.

V usage is TRBV7-9 and J usage is TRBJ2-5; the D gene is possibly TRBD1 (6 bases). The CDR3 spans 13 residues. Germline CDR1 reads SEHNR; CDR2 reads FQNEAQ (reference sequence). V was shortened by 0 bases and J by 11 bases, with 13 bases between the two germline ends. The CDR3 is CASSLAQGWAQYF. Here the CDR3 DNA reads TGTGCCAGCAGCTTAGCGCAGGGGTGGGCTCAGTACTTC.

The genes are TRBV10-3 and TRBJ2-2; TRBD2 aligns across 9 bases. Germline CDR1 ENHRY, CDR2 SYGVKD. The CDR3 runs to 15 residues. After removal of 11 bases from V and 3 bases from J, the junction contained 10 bases not matched to a gene. CDR3 amino acids: CAAAGGGADTGELFF. In DNA, the CDR3 is TGTGCCGCAGCCGGCGGGGGGGCCGACACCGGGGAGCTGTTTTTT.

The V call is TRBV7-2, the J call TRBJ2-7; D is perhaps TRBD2 (6 bases). This CDR3 comprises 15 residues. Germline lookup yields CDR1 SGHTA and CDR2 FQGNSA. The ends were cut back, 3 bases at V and 6 bases at J, with 18 bases in the middle. The CDR3 loop reads CASSLAGTGRGEQYF. In nucleotides, the CDR3 is TGTGCCAGCAGCTTGGCCGGGACTGGTCGGGGCGAGCAGTACTTC.

This clonotype was detected a few times. This CDR3 is CATSRADRYQETQYF. CDR3 coding DNA: TGTGCCACCAGCAGAGCTGACAGGTACCAAGAGACCCAGTACTTC. J is TRBJ2-5 and V is TRBV15, with a possible D match to TRBD1 (6 bases). Trimming stripped 1 base from V and 0 bases from J, with 9 bases between. Per the germline V gene, CDR1 is LNHNV and CDR2 is YYDKDF (reference sequence). The CDR3 loop spans 15 amino acids. Full variable domain (rest looked up from reference TRBV15 and TRBJ2-5): DAMVIQNPRYQVTQFGKPVTLSCSQTLNHNVMYWYQQKSSQAPKLLFHYYDKDFNNEADTPDNFQSRRPNTSFCFLDIRSPGLGDTAMYLCATSRADRYQETQYFGPGTRLLVL.

V gene TRBV7-9 combines with J gene TRBJ2-3; 8 bases are shared with TRBD2. CDR3 length equals 15 residues. The germline gives CDR1 SEHNR, CDR2 FQNEAQ (reference sequence). DNA of the CDR3: TGTGCTAGCCCCCGGGAGGGAGGGCAGTCAGATACGCAGTATTTT. Its translation is CASPREGGQSDTQYF.

V gene TRBV19 combines with J gene TRBJ1-2; a possible D gene is TRBD1 (5 bases). Germline values: CDR1 LNHDA, CDR2 SQIVND (reference sequence). The CDR3 is made up of 14 amino acids. V dropped 4 bases and J dropped 7 bases, with 16 bases sitting between them. CDR3 in DNA: TGTGCCAGTAGTACCATACGGAGGGGCAGTGGCTACACCTTC. Its translation: CASSTIRRGSGYTF.

This chain joins TRBV2 and TRBJ2-5; 7 positions agree with TRBD2. Unmatched junction bases numbered 8, after V lost 10 bases and J lost 3 bases. This CDR3 region has 13 residues. The germline V gene has CDR1 SNHLY and CDR2 FYNNEI. CDR3 residues: CATGSGREETQYF. As DNA, the CDR3 is TGTGCCACCGGTAGTGGGAGGGAAGAGACCCAGTACTTC.

This chain joins TRBV2 and TRBJ2-3, with 9 bases fitting TRBD1. Per the germline V gene, CDR1 is SNHLY and CDR2 is FYNNEI. The junction had 13 bases not matched to a gene; V was cut back by 5 bases and J by 1 base. This CDR3 has 18 amino acids. CDR3 in DNA: TGTGCCAGCAGTTTAGGGTGGACAGGGGTTTTTGGCACAGATACGCAGTATTTT. This translates into CASSLGWTGVFGTDTQYF.